These 24 T cell receptor beta chains share one sample of origin, sequenced in a study of T cells in Graves' hyperthyroidism and ophthalmopathy. TCR beta CDR3 regions were amplified from RNA transcripts. An initial round of RT-PCR targeting the TCR CDR3 relied on the HTBI primer set. One entry per CDR3 protein results from TCRdb running MiXCR on the multiplex PCR reads. The sample comprises a few hundred thousand distinct CDR3 sequences, around 16% of which are singletons, and approximately 30% rests with the top ten. The sequenced sample was blood. All receptors come from a woman aged 30 to 39 with Graves' ophthalmopathy.

A few counts support this clonotype. V is TRBV6-1 and J is TRBJ2-2; D not resolved. The germline CDR1 and CDR2 sequences are MNHNS and SASEGT. The V end lost 5 bases, the J end lost 9 bases, and 4 bases lay between the germline ends. This CDR3 has 10 residues. The CDR3 DNA is TGTGCCAGCAGTTATTGGGAGCTGTTTTTT. Its translation: CASSYWELFF.

In its sample, this clonotype was seen many times. The CDR3 is CASSLSAFLNTEAFF. CDR3 DNA sequence: TGTGCCAGCAGTTTATCTGCCTTCTTGAACACTGAAGCTTTCTTT. The rearrangement joins TRBV12-3 or TRBV12-4 to TRBJ1-1; D remains ambiguous. Trimming took off 2 bases at V and 0 bases at J, with 10 bases between the two ends. This CDR3 has 15 residues.

This chain links TRBV6-2 or TRBV6-3 with TRBJ2-7, with 15 bases identical to TRBD2. This CDR3 comprises 17 residues. Germline CDR1 reads MNHEY; CDR2 reads SVGEGT. Germline trimming cut 2 bases from V and 2 bases from J; bases unmatched to any gene: 4. CDR3 sequence reads: CASSYPGTSGGTYEQYF. DNA for the CDR3: TGTGCCAGCAGTTACCCCGGGACTAGCGGGGGGACCTACGAGCAGTACTTC.

This clonotype appeared a few times. V gene TRBV7-3 combines with J gene TRBJ2-3; 8 bases agree with TRBD1. CDR3 length: 15 amino acids. The junction had 9 bases not matched to a gene; V was cut back by 5 bases and J by 5 bases. Germline V gives CDR1 SGHTA, CDR2 FQGTGA. The CDR3 spells CASSLSDRGLDTQYF. CDR3 nucleotide sequence: TGTGCCAGCAGCCTATCAGACAGGGGATTAGATACGCAGTATTTT.

This clonotype was counted at least ten times. The V call is TRBV5-1, the J call TRBJ2-1; 8 bases are shared with TRBD1. The germline gives CDR1 SGHRS, CDR2 YFSETQ. After removal of 4 bases from V and 3 bases from J, the junction contained 9 bases not matched to a gene. The CDR3 spans 16 residues. CDR3 loop: CASSRGSGQGYNEQFF. In DNA form, the CDR3 reads TGCGCCAGCAGCCGGGGTTCAGGACAGGGCTACAATGAGCAGTTCTTC.

This clonotype was detected many times. The chain recombines TRBV27 with TRBJ2-3, with 10 bases identical to TRBD1. The CDR3 extends over 17 amino acids. The ends lost 5 bases at V and 1 base at J; junction bases unmatched: 9. Germline V gene data show CDR1 as MNHEY and CDR2 as SMNVEV (reference sequence). CDR3 nucleotides: TGTGCCAGCAGTCGCAACGACAGGGGGCACCGCACAGATACGCAGTATTTT. This gives the protein CASSRNDRGHRTDTQYF.

In its sample, this clonotype was seen a few times. This chain uses TRBV27 with TRBJ2-2; 7 nucleotides align to TRBD1. This CDR3 contains 17 residues. After removal of 4 bases from V and 3 bases from J, the junction contained 11 bases not matched to a gene. Germline assignment: CDR1 MNHEY and CDR2 SMNVEV (reference sequence). As DNA, the CDR3 is TGTGCCAGCAGTTACCTCCTGACAGGGCGTGACACCGGGGAGCTGTTTTTT. Amino acids: CASSYLLTGRDTGELFF.

This rearrangement joins TRBV6-9 to TRBJ2-6; D not certain. The CDR3 is made up of 15 amino acids. V shed 3 bases and J shed 2 bases, with 8 bases lying between them. Germline-derived CDR1 and CDR2 are MNHGY and SVAAGI. CDR3 nucleotide sequence: TGTGCCAGCAGTTACCCCACACCTGGGGCCAACGTCCTGACTTTC. The encoded protein is CASSYPTPGANVLTF.

In its sample, this clonotype was seen many times. This chain joins TRBV30 and TRBJ2-3, with TRBD2 matching over 8 bases. Trimming took 5 bases from V and 8 from J; bases not matched to a gene: 12. The germline CDR1 and CDR2 sequences are GTSNPN and SVGIG (reference sequence). The CDR3 extends over 14 amino acids. CDR3 in DNA: TGTGCCTGGTCCGAGATAGCGGGGTCGGGTACGCAGTATTTT. This codes for CAWSEIAGSGTQYF.

The chain has TRBV28 and TRBJ2-3; 9 bases line up with TRBD2. Unmatched junction bases numbered 14, after V lost 3 bases and J lost 4 bases. There are 18 residues in the CDR3. The V gene's germline CDR1 is MDHEN and CDR2 SYDVKM. CDR3 in DNA: TGTGCCAGCAGTTTTAGGAGGAAGCGGGAGGTGTTGGCAGATACGCAGTATTTT. This gives the protein CASSFRRKREVLADTQYF.

The V and J genes are TRBV7-2 and TRBJ2-3; D is undetermined. Germline V gene sequence: CDR1 SGHTA, CDR2 FQGNSA. Trimming pared 1 base from V and 1 base from J, leaving 9 bases between. The CDR3 loop spans 15 amino acids. For the CDR3, the DNA is TGTGCCAGCAGCTTAGATAACTATCGCACAGATACGCAGTATTTT. This encodes CASSLDNYRTDTQYF.

This clonotype was found many times. V gene TRBV12-3 or TRBV12-4 combines with J gene TRBJ2-1; TRBD2 agrees at 10 bases. The CDR3 is 14 amino acids. V was clipped by 3 bases and J by 6 bases; unmatched bases: 2. The CDR3 region is CASSFSSGSNEQFF. CDR3 DNA: TGTGCCAGCAGTTTCTCTAGCGGGAGCAATGAGCAGTTCTTC.

This clonotype showed up just once. A much bigger clone sits one base away, suggesting this may be a read error. The chain couples TRBV2 to TRBJ2-7, with D uncertain. This CDR3 has 12 residues. Germline V gene sequence: CDR1 SNHLY, CDR2 FYNNEI. This chain's CDR3 is CASKATTYEQCF. CDR3 nucleotides: TGTGCCAGCAAGGCCACCACCTACGAGCAGTGCTTC.

Of note for this clonotype: A much larger clone sits a single nucleotide away, making a read error possible. V is TRBV5-1 and J is TRBJ1-1; no reliable D call. The CDR3 totals 13 residues. Germline V CDR1 and CDR2: SGHRS, YFSETQ. CDR3 sequence reads: CASSLEGVTEALF. The CDR3 nucleotides are TGCGCCAGCAGCTTGGAGGGCGTCACTGAAGCTCTCTTT.

This clonotype was picked up many times. The V gene is TRBV18, the J gene TRBJ2-3, with D uncertain. This CDR3 contains 12 residues. In germline, CDR1 is KGHSH, CDR2 LQKENI. V lost 2 bases and J 4 bases, leaving 4 bases between the germline ends. DNA for the CDR3: TGTGCCAGCTCACCAATCTCAGATACGCAGTATTTT. Its protein product is CASSPISDTQYF.

The rearrangement uses TRBV27 and TRBJ2-1; 15 positions match TRBD2. J gave up 10 bases and V 5 bases, and 15 bases lay outside the gene matches. The CDR3 runs to 18 residues. Germline-derived CDR1 and CDR2 are MNHEY and SMNVEV (reference sequence). CDR3 DNA: TGTGCCAGCAGTCCTACAACCCTGGGACTAGCGGGAGGAGGGGAGCAGTTCTTC. As protein: CASSPTTLGLAGGGEQFF.

This clonotype was observed a few times. This sequence joins TRBV6-2 or TRBV6-3 and TRBJ2-7; 7 nucleotides align to TRBD1. CDR1 is MNHEY, CDR2 SVGEGT, per germline. Trimming took 2 bases from V and 4 from J; bases not matched to a gene: 8. The CDR3 runs 15 residues. The CDR3: CASSYPTGTAYEQYF. The CDR3 DNA reads as TGTGCCAGCAGTTACCCGACAGGGACCGCTTACGAGCAGTACTTC.

Details on this clonotype: One end of the junction varies from germline; a read error may be responsible. The V and J genes are TRBV7-9 and TRBJ1-4; 8 positions match TRBD1. Germline V lookup: CDR1 SEHNR, CDR2 FQNEAQ (reference sequence). This CDR3 has 13 residues. The CDR3 here is CAGSLGQGGKLFF. Written as DNA, the CDR3 is TGTGCCGGCAGCTTAGGACAGGGCGGAAAACTGTTTTTT.

In this sample, this clonotype turned up many times. CDR3 sequence: CASSPGPQRTYEQYF. CDR3 DNA: TGCGCCAGCAGCCCAGGACCCCAACGCACCTACGAGCAGTACTTC. The J gene is TRBJ2-7, the V gene TRBV5-1; D gene unclear. Between the trimmed V and J ends, which lost 4 bases and 2 bases, there was a span of 16 bases. The CDR3 has 15 residues. Per germline, CDR1 SGHRS and CDR2 YFSETQ. Looking up the rest from reference TRBV5-1 and TRBJ2-7 gives the full variable domain: KAGVTQTPRYLIKTRGQQVTLSCSPISGHRSVSWYQQTPGQGLQFLFEYFSETQRNKGNFPGRFSGRQFSNSRSEMNVSTLELGDSALYLCASSPGPQRTYEQYFGPGTRLTVT.

This clonotype was detected many times. The V call is TRBV28, the J call TRBJ2-1; the match to TRBD2 covers 7 bases. Germline trimming cut 3 bases from V and 0 bases from J; bases unmatched to any gene: 5. Germline V gene lookup returns CDR1 MDHEN and CDR2 SYDVKM. The CDR3 is 16 residues long. In DNA, the CDR3 is TGTGCCAGCAGTTTGTTACTAGCGAGCTCCTACAATGAGCAGTTCTTC. This translates into CASSLLLASSYNEQFF. The full variable domain, its missing parts supplied by reference TRBV28 and TRBJ2-1, is DVKVTQSSRYLVKRTGEKVFLECVQDMDHENMFWYRQDPGLGLRLIYFSYDVKMKEKGDIPEGYSVSREKKERFSLILESASTNQTSMYLCASSLLLASSYNEQFFGPGTRLTVL.

The genes are TRBV30 and TRBJ2-3; TRBD2 matches 9 bases. Unmatched junction bases numbered 13, after V lost 4 bases and J lost 5 bases. Germline values: CDR1 GTSNPN, CDR2 SVGIG (reference sequence). The CDR3 has 16 amino acids. This chain's CDR3 is CAWTFLGREGVDTQYF. The CDR3, as DNA: TGTGCCTGGACTTTTCTAGGGCGGGAGGGGGTAGATACGCAGTATTTT.

This clonotype has ten or more counts. V usage is TRBV7-2 and J usage is TRBJ1-1; TRBD1 agrees at 9 bases. Germline CDR1 SGHTA, CDR2 FQGNSA. There are 13 residues in the CDR3. V shed 0 bases, J shed 8 bases, and the junction held 1 base outside the gene matches. CDR3 coding DNA: TGTGCCAGCAGCTTAGCGGGGACAGGGGAAGCTTTCTTT. This codes for CASSLAGTGEAFF.

The chain joins TRBV11-2 to TRBJ2-1; 12 bases map to TRBD2. CDR1 SGHAT and CDR2 FQNNGV come from the germline V gene. J gave up 7 bases and V 4 bases, and 5 bases lay outside the gene matches. The CDR3 has 15 residues. For the CDR3, the DNA is TGTGCCAGCAGCTCCTGGACTAGCGGGAAAAATGAGCAGTTCTTC. As protein: CASSSWTSGKNEQFF.

The chain is built from TRBV5-4 and TRBJ1-1, with D unclear. The germline CDR1 and CDR2 sequences are SGHNT and YYREEE (reference sequence). CDR3 length: 14 residues. Between the trimmed V and J ends, which lost 3 bases and 0 bases, there was a span of 9 bases. The CDR3 DNA follows: TGTGCCAGCAGCTGGGTCGGGGTGAACACTGAAGCTTTCTTT. Translated, it gives CASSWVGVNTEAFF. Supplemented by reference TRBV5-4 and TRBJ1-1, the full variable domain reads ETGVTQSPTHLIKTRGQQVTLRCSSQSGHNTVSWYQQALGQGPQFIFQYYREEENGRGNFPPRFSGLQFPNYSSELNVNALELDDSALYLCASSWVGVNTEAFFGQGTRLTVV.